This T cell receptor beta chain originates from a study of blood T cells in healthy people across ages. This clonotype was detected once. CDR1 and CDR2 (germline): LNHDA, SQIVND (reference sequence). The CDR3 is made up of 12 amino acids. The V gene end was trimmed by 10 bases and the J gene end by 7 bases; junction bases not matched to a gene: 3. It was with a sample-barcoded 5' primer and a J-beta primer mix that a second PCR of roughly 7 to 12 cycles was run. Each CDR3 protein is one row after TCRdb ran MiXCR on the 5' RACE reads. The table lists 1.5 million to 2 million distinct CDR3 sequences, about 28% of them singletons.

Sequencing was carried out using blood. This TCR was recovered from a woman aged 25 to 39 in good health. The V gene is TRBV19, the J gene TRBJ2-1; 11 bases are a match to TRBD1. The DNA for the CDR3 is TGTGCCACCGGGACAGGGGGGAATGAGCAGTTCTTC. As protein: CATGTGGNEQFF.